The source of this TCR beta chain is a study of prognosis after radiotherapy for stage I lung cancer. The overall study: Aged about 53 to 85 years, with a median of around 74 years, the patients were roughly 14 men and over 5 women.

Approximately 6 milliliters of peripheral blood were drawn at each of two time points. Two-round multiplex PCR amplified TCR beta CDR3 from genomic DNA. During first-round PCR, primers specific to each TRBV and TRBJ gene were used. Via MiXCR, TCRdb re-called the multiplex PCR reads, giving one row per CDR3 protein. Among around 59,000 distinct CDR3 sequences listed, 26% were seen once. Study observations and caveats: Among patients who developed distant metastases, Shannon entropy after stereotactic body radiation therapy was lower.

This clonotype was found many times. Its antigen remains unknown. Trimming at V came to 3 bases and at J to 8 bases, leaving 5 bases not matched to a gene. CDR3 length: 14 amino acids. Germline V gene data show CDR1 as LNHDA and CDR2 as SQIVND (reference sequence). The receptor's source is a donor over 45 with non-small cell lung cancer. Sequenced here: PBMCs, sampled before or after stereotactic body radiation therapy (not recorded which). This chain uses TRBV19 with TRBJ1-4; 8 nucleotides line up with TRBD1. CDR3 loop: CASSIGTGEEKLFF. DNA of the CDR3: TGTGCCAGTAGTATCGGGACAGGAGAAGAAAAACTGTTTTTT.